This TCR beta chain was sequenced in a study of T-cell memory formation after mild COVID-19. V was pared by 5 bases and J by 4 bases, with 17 bases between. This CDR3 is 16 amino acids long. Study-wide findings and caveats: Within pre-infection memory, some responding clones were found, suggesting cross-reactive memory joined.

This clonotype appeared once. Antigen specificity is unknown. Constant-segment primers and 5'RACE yielded cDNA libraries for TCR alpha and TCR beta, each carrying sample barcodes and UMIs. TCRdb re-analysed the 5' RACE reads in MiXCR, keeping a single row per CDR3 protein. The data contain 250,000 to 300,000 distinct CDR3 sequences, 15% to 20% of them singletons. The sequenced sample consisted of PBMCs or a T cell subset sorted from them (not recorded which). The receptor comes from a man between 18 and 35 years old who had mild COVID-19 (a few samples of this study predate the infection). Cell type and time point are not known. The chain employs TRBV12-3 or TRBV12-4 and TRBJ1-4, with D hard to call. CDR3 protein: CASSPGPASGNEKLFF. CDR3 DNA: TGTGCCAGCAGTCCAGGTCCGGCGTCCGGTAATGAAAAACTGTTTTTT.